One sample yielded the 10 T cell receptor beta chains listed below, sequenced in a study of blood T cell repertoires in COVID-19. TCRdb's table, derived via immunoSEQ multiplex PCR, lists solely in-frame clones and lacks some. The sample holds about 320,000 clones; roughly 90% are singletons and the top ten take 2.6%. The sequencing sample was made of PBMCs or T cells enriched from blood (not recorded which). Receptors were obtained from a man aged 55 to 70 who had recovered from COVID-19.

This clone was counted a few times. The chain carries TRBV5-1 and TRBJ1-6; 7 bases match TRBD1. The junction had 8 bases not matched to a gene; V was cut back by 4 bases and J by 10 bases. Per germline, CDR1 SGHRS and CDR2 YFSETQ. The CDR3 spans 14 residues. The CDR3 is CASSPGQTDSPLHF. The CDR3 region has the DNA TGCGCCAGCAGCCCGGGACAGACCGACTCACCCCTCCACTTT.

The rearrangement joins TRBV19 to TRBJ1-2, with D possibly matching TRBD1 (6 bases). V was pared by 2 bases and J by 4 bases, with 11 bases between. The CDR3 is 14 amino acids. CDR1 is LNHDA and CDR2 is SQIVND in the germline V gene (reference sequence). This chain's CDR3 is CASSIFGRGYGYTF. The CDR3 coding sequence is TGTGCCAGTAGTATATTTGGCAGGGGCTATGGCTACACCTTC. The full variable domain, rest sourced from reference TRBV19 and TRBJ1-2, is DGGITQSPKYLFRKEGQNVTLSCEQNLNHDAMYWYRQDPGQGLRLIYYSQIVNDFQKGDIAEGYSVSREKKESFPLTVTSAQKNPTAFYLCASSIFGRGYGYTFGSGTRLTVV.

The chain combines TRBV27 with TRBJ1-6; D might be TRBD1 (6 bases). Trimming left V 4 bases short and J 7 bases short, with 17 bases between. There are 16 residues in the CDR3. Germline values: CDR1 MNHEY, CDR2 SMNVEV (reference sequence). CDR3 sequence reads: CASSSRLGAGNSPLHF. For the CDR3, the DNA is TGTGCCAGCAGTTCCCGTCTGGGGGCAGGAAATTCACCCCTCCACTTT.

The rearrangement uses TRBV11-2 and TRBJ2-5; 8 bases are shared with TRBD1. The CDR3 covers 13 residues. Looked up from germline, CDR1 is SGHAT and CDR2 is FQNNGV. J was trimmed by 5 bases and V by 4 bases; bases with no gene match: 3. In DNA, the CDR3 is TGTGCCAGCAGCTCGACAGGGGTTGAGACCCAGTACTTC. Translated, it gives CASSSTGVETQYF.

This clone was counted once. The gene calls are TRBV4-3 and TRBJ1-1; no clear D. This CDR3 has 15 residues. CDR1 is LGHNA, CDR2 YSLEER, per germline. V gave up 1 base and J gave up 2 bases, with 11 bases separating them. The CDR3 sequence is CASSQVVATNTEAFF. CDR3 nucleotides: TGCGCCAGCAGCCAAGTAGTAGCGACAAACACTGAAGCTTTCTTT.

This clone was counted a single time. The V and J genes are TRBV7-2 and TRBJ2-5, with D possibly being TRBD1 (6 bases). The germline V gene has CDR1 SGHTA and CDR2 FQGNSA. V lost 4 bases and J 5 bases, leaving 26 bases between the germline ends. The CDR3 contains 18 residues. This chain's CDR3 is CASSYSRTDRQVGETQYF. CDR3 DNA: TGTGCCAGCAGCTACTCCCGGACCGACAGGCAGGTGGGTGAGACCCAGTACTTC.

This clone was detected many times. The chain has TRBV10-3 and TRBJ1-3, with D unclear. Trimming cost V 1 base and J 0 bases, with 7 bases left between them. Germline values: CDR1 ENHRY, CDR2 SYGVKD. There are 15 residues in the CDR3. CDR3 nucleotide sequence: TGTGCCATCAGTGAGTTAGCCGCCTCTGGAAACACCATATATTTT. Translation: CAISELAASGNTIYF.

The V gene is TRBV28, the J gene TRBJ2-5; 7 nucleotides match TRBD1. This CDR3 contains 15 residues. Germline V CDR1 and CDR2: MDHEN, SYDVKM. J was trimmed by 6 bases and V by 3 bases; bases with no gene match: 10. The DNA for the CDR3 is TGTGCCAGCAGTTTGGGTGGGGCAGGGGGAAAGACCCAGTACTTC. Its protein product is CASSLGGAGGKTQYF. Variable domain in full (rest from reference TRBV28 and TRBJ2-5): DVKVTQSSRYLVKRTGEKVFLECVQDMDHENMFWYRQDPGLGLRLIYFSYDVKMKEKGDIPEGYSVSREKKERFSLILESASTNQTSMYLCASSLGGAGGKTQYFGPGTRLLVL.

This chain joins TRBV5-1 and TRBJ1-1; TRBD1 agrees at 7 bases. The CDR3 contains 15 residues. The germline V gene has CDR1 SGHRS and CDR2 YFSETQ. The trim removed 2 bases at V and 3 bases at J, leaving 7 bases unmatched. The DNA of the CDR3 is TGCGCCAGCAGCTTTCTGGCCAGGGGGGACACTGAAGCTTTCTTT. Protein: CASSFLARGDTEAFF. The complete variable domain, with remaining parts taken from reference TRBV5-1 and TRBJ1-1, reads KAGVTQTPRYLIKTRGQQVTLSCSPISGHRSVSWYQQTPGQGLQFLFEYFSETQRNKGNFPGRFSGRQFSNSRSEMNVSTLELGDSALYLCASSFLARGDTEAFFGQGTRLTVV.

This chain links TRBV7-8 with TRBJ1-6; weak D call: TRBD1 (6 bases). Germline values: CDR1 SGHVS, CDR2 FQNEAQ. V gave up 2 bases and J gave up 6 bases, with 11 bases separating them. This CDR3 contains 15 residues. The DNA for the CDR3 is TGTGCCAGCAGCTTATCCGGGACAAGTAATTCACCCCTCCACTTT. This translates into CASSLSGTSNSPLHF.